This T cell receptor (beta chain) came from a study of cytomegalovirus exposure and HLA in healthy donors. About this clone: The antigen remains unidentified.

Amplification used 60 Vbeta primers and 13 Jbeta primers. Using immunoSEQ multiplex PCR, the repertoire was profiled, and TCRdb retains in-frame clones only, with some absent. The data show some 170,000 clones, with roughly four fifths seen just once and about 10% held by the top ten. Study-wide results and limits: Clonal expansion, a later analysis showed, was greater in HLA-associated TCR beta chains than in equally common others.

The V gene lost 5 bases and the J gene lost 8 bases, with 19 bases spanning the gap. Germline V lookup: CDR1 SEHNR, CDR2 FQNEAQ (reference sequence). This CDR3 is built from 15 residues. The receptor was derived from a man aged 50 to 60 in good health and CMV-seropositive. The rearrangement joins TRBV7-9 to TRBJ2-1; TRBD1 might be the D (6 bases). Sequenced sample: PBMCs. The CDR3 sequence is CASSPWGRSGDEQFF. In nucleotides, the CDR3 is TGTGCCAGCAGCCCATGGGGCAGGTCAGGGGATGAGCAGTTCTTC.